Reported below is one T cell receptor (beta chain). The sample has other DNA sequences that encode this CDR3 too. This sample was included in a study of shared T cell receptors in the human thymus. The CDR3 runs to 14 residues. Germline-derived CDR1 and CDR2 are KGHSH and LQKENI. Trimming removed 3 bases from V and 2 bases from J, with 10 bases in between. Profiling relied on immunoSEQ multiplex PCR, and the TCRdb table lists in-frame clones only, not all of them. The repertoire has hundreds of thousands of clones, 87% of them found once; the top ten carry roughly 0.0089%. The same data also contributed to another study, on human thymus T cells. As that report states: Thymic tissue was derived from resections collected during corrective heart surgery.

Sequencing used thymocytes. This clonotype was obtained from a boy under two years old with a congenital heart defect. The chain couples TRBV18 to TRBJ1-2, with D maybe TRBD1 (6 bases). The DNA of the CDR3 is TGTGCCAGCTCACCCCCGAGGGGGAACTATGGCTACACCTTC. Translated: CASSPPRGNYGYTF.